The rows below give T cell receptor beta chains drawn from one sample of a study of cytomegalovirus exposure and HLA in healthy donors. Measured with immunoSEQ multiplex PCR; TCRdb has only the in-frame clones, and not every one. This table has about 200,000 clones, approximately 70% appearing once. Sequenced sample: PBMCs. The receptors come from a man aged 35-49 years in good health and CMV-seropositive. CDR3s include the opening cysteine and the closing phenylalanine or tryptophan. A D gene is named only where the DNA matches it firmly. Size tells how often a clone was seen (once, few, many) or the class of an expanded clone, and some rows leave it out.

clone size | D gene | J gene | V gene | CDR3 protein | CDR3 DNA
NA | NA | TRBJ2-5 | TRBV2 | CASSVRKGEQETQYF | TGTGCCAGCAGTGTTAGGAAGGGGGAACAAGAGACCCAGTACTTC
NA | TRBD1 | TRBJ1-1 | TRBV10-3 | CAISDGTGGMRTEAFF | TGTGCCATCAGTGACGGGACAGGGGGGATGAGAACTGAAGCTTTCTTT
NA | TRBD2 | TRBJ2-7 | TRBV2 | CASSLPGLVLYEQYF | TGTGCCAGCAGCCTCCCGGGACTAGTTCTATACGAGCAGTACTTC
NA | TRBD1 | TRBJ1-1 | TRBV28 | CASSDRTGGGRYTEAFF | TGTGCCAGCAGCGACAGGACAGGAGGAGGCAGGTACACTGAAGCTTTCTTT
NA | NA | TRBJ2-1 | TRBV6-5 | CASTSEETLEQFF | TGTGCCAGCACCTCAGAGGAGACGTTGGAGCAGTTCTTC
NA | NA | TRBJ1-1 | TRBV25-1 | CASSEYGQFEAFF | TGTGCCAGCAGTGAATATGGACAGTTTGAAGCTTTCTTT
few | NA | TRBJ2-1 | TRBV4-3 | CASSQDVESYNEQFF | TGCGCCAGCAGCCAAGATGTCGAGAGCTACAATGAGCAGTTCTTC
NA | TRBD1 | TRBJ2-5 | TRBV6-4 | CASPSSGQGWVETQYF | TGTGCCAGCCCCAGTTCGGGACAGGGTTGGGTAGAGACCCAGTACTTC
NA | NA | TRBJ1-5 | TRBV6-6 | CASSYSSDYSNQPQHF | TGTGCCAGCAGTTACTCGTCAGACTATAGCAATCAGCCCCAGCATTTT
NA | TRBD1 | TRBJ1-2 | TRBV27 | CASSFLGGRGYTF | TGTGCCAGCAGTTTCTTAGGGGGCAGGGGCTACACCTTC
few | NA | TRBJ1-2 | TRBV7-2 | CASSTRWGEANSYTF | TGTGCCAGCAGCACCCGCTGGGGGGAGGCGAACAGCTACACCTTC
NA | TRBD1 | TRBJ1-6 | TRBV19 | CASSNGDRGLYNSPLHF | TGTGCCAGTAGTAATGGAGACAGGGGGCTCTATAATTCACCCCTCCACTTT
NA | TRBD2 | TRBJ2-5 | TRBV4-3 | CASSQAPAGGQETQYF | TGCGCCAGCAGCCAGGCCCCGGCGGGGGGCCAGGAGACCCAGTACTTC
NA | TRBD1 | TRBJ1-1 | TRBV5-6 | CASSLIGTGRWTEAFF | TGTGCCAGCAGCTTGATCGGGACAGGGCGATGGACTGAAGCTTTCTTT
NA | TRBD1 | TRBJ1-2 | TRBV5-1 | CASSRTGVQGYTF | TGCGCCAGCAGCCGGACAGGGGTGCAGGGCTACACCTTC
NA | NA | TRBJ1-5 | TRBV5-6 | CASSSLAGKVSNQPQHF | TGTGCCAGCAGCTCACTCGCAGGGAAGGTTAGCAATCAGCCCCAGCATTTT
NA | NA | TRBJ2-7 | TRBV6-1 | CAVEGRSYEQYF | TGTGCCGTAGAGGGCAGGTCCTACGAGCAGTACTTC
NA | TRBD1 | TRBJ1-3 | TRBV4-3 | CASSQGTGGSGDTIYF | TGCGCCAGCAGCCAAGGAACAGGGGGCTCAGGGGACACCATATATTTT
NA | NA | TRBJ1-1 | TRBV19 | CASSQGMNTEAFF | TGTGCCAGTAGTCAGGGAATGAACACTGAAGCTTTCTTT
few | NA | TRBJ1-5 | TRBV27 | CASSKTSGQPQHF | TGTGCCAGCAGCAAAACGTCGGGACAGCCCCAGCATTTT
NA | NA | TRBJ2-5 | TRBV12-5 | CASGLTGLETQYF | TGTGCTAGTGGTTTGACAGGGTTGGAGACCCAGTACTTC
NA | TRBD1 | TRBJ2-7 | TRBV9 | CASSFGTGGYEQYF | TGTGCCAGCAGCTTTGGGACAGGTGGCTACGAGCAGTACTTC
NA | TRBD1 | TRBJ2-7 | TRBV27 | CASSPRTGRYEQYF | TGTGCCAGCAGTCCCAGGACAGGGAGGTACGAGCAGTACTTC
few | NA | TRBJ1-5 | TRBV6-1 | CASSVGLERPQHF | TGTGCCAGCAGTGTGGGACTCGAACGGCCCCAGCATTTT
medium-sized | NA | TRBJ1-4 | TRBV28 | CASSFTWEKLFF | TGTGCCAGCAGTTTTACTTGGGAAAAACTGTTTTTT
NA | TRBD1 | TRBJ2-1 | TRBV7-9 | CASSSGQVGDNEQFF | TGTGCCAGCAGCTCGGGACAGGTCGGGGACAATGAGCAGTTCTTC
NA | TRBD1 | TRBJ1-2 | TRBV6-5 | CASSYSGTGADGYTF | TGTGCCAGCAGTTACTCCGGGACAGGGGCGGATGGCTACACCTTC
NA | NA | TRBJ2-1 | TRBV7-9 | CSSSLGVGTEGTNEQFF | TGTTCCAGCAGCTTAGGGGTGGGGACTGAGGGGACCAATGAGCAGTTCTTC
NA | NA | TRBJ1-5 | TRBV19 | CASSIVWGPGGPQHF | TGTGCCAGTAGTATAGTGTGGGGGCCTGGAGGGCCCCAGCATTTT
NA | TRBD2 | TRBJ2-7 | TRBV28 | CASSKERAGEFYEQYF | TGTGCCAGCAGCAAGGAGAGGGCGGGGGAGTTCTACGAGCAGTACTTC
NA | NA | TRBJ1-1 | TRBV6-5 | CASSLFQGWNTEAFF | TGTGCCAGCAGTTTATTCCAGGGCTGGAACACTGAAGCTTTCTTT
NA | NA | TRBJ2-7 | TRBV6-5 | CASSTAAWIYEQYF | TGTGCCAGCAGCACTGCAGCGTGGATCTACGAGCAGTACTTC
NA | TRBD2 | TRBJ2-2 | TRBV5-1 | CASSLGTSGTGELFF | TGCGCCAGCAGCCTCGGGACTAGCGGAACCGGGGAGCTGTTTTTT
NA | TRBD1 | TRBJ2-2 | TRBV5-5 | CASSRLGQGDTGELFF | TGTGCCAGCAGCCGTCTGGGACAGGGAGACACCGGGGAGCTGTTTTTT
NA | NA | TRBJ2-7 | TRBV19 | CASSTRGVAYEQYF | TGTGCCAGTAGTACCCGCGGGGTCGCGTACGAGCAGTACTTC
NA | NA | TRBJ1-1 | TRBV5-4 | CASSPENRQVQAFF | TGTGCCAGCAGCCCAGAAAACCGACAGGTTCAAGCTTTCTTT
few | TRBD1 | TRBJ2-1 | TRBV2 | CASSGRDRGYSEQFF | TGTGCCAGCAGTGGCCGGGACAGGGGATATAGTGAGCAGTTCTTC
few | TRBD2 | TRBJ2-1 | TRBV5-4 | CASSGLADNEQFF | TGTGCCAGCAGTGGACTAGCGGACAATGAGCAGTTCTTC